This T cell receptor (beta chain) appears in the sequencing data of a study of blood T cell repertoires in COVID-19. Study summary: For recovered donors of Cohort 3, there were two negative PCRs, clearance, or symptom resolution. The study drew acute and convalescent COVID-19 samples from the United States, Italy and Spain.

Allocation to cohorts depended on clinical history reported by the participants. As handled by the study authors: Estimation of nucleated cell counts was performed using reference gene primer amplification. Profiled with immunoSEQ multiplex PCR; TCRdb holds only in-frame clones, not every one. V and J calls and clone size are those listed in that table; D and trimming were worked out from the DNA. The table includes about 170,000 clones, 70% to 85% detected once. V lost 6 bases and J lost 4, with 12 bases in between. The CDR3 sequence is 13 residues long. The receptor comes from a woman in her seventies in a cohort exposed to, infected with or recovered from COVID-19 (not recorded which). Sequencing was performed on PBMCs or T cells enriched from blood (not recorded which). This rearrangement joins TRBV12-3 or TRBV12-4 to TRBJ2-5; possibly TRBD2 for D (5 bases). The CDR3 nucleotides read TGTGCCAGCAGGTTCGGGGTGCGAGAGACCCAGTACTTC. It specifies CASRFGVRETQYF.